The clone carrying this TCR beta chain was found a few times. This sample is drawn from a study of patients and donors after allogeneic stem cell transplantation. TCRdb re-derived calls from the RT-PCR reads in MiXCR, one entry per CDR3 protein. The sample comprises over 350,000 distinct CDR3 sequences, roughly 17% of which are singletons, and 6% to 8% rests with the top ten. Sequencing was done on a sample of blood, either unsorted or a sorted T cell fraction (not recorded which). The TCR comes from a human donor who was either an allogeneic HSCT recipient or a stem cell or donor lymphocyte infusion donor (not recorded which). It is not recorded whose cells these are; they may come from a transplant donor.

As DNA, the CDR3 is TGCAGGATGGACAGGAGGCAAGAGACCCAGTACTTC. It encodes CRMDRRQETQYF. V usage is TRBV20-1 and J usage is TRBJ2-5; 7 nucleotides line up with TRBD1. The germline V gene encodes CDR1 DFQATT and CDR2 SNEGSKA (reference sequence). CDR3 length equals 12 residues.